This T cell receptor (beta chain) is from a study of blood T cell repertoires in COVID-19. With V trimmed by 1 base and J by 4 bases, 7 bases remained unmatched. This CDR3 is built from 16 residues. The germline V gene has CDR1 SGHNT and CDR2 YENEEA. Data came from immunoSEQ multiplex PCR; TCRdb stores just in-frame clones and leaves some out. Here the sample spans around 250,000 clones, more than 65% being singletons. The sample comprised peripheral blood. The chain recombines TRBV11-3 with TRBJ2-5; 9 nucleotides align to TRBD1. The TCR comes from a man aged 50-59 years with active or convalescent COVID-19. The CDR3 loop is CASSLGTGGEGETQYF. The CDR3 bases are TGTGCCAGCAGCTTAGGAACAGGGGGCGAGGGAGAGACCCAGTACTTC.